The rows below give T cell receptor beta chains drawn from one sample of a study of blood T cells in healthy people across ages. TCRdb called the 5' RACE reads again in MiXCR, with one record for every CDR3 protein. Among over 300,000 distinct CDR3 sequences listed, about half were seen once. Input material: blood. Receptors originate from a man in his 60s in good health. The CDR3 runs from the conserved cysteine through the conserved F or W. The D gene is left open where the match is weak. The size of a clone is reported for some rows only, either as once, few or many, or as a class for expanded clones.

few	.	TRBV15	TRBJ2-7	CATSRARDGGSDEQYF	TGTGCCACCAGCAGAGCTAGAGACGGGGGAAGCGACGAGCAGTACTTC
few	.	TRBV29-1	TRBJ2-3	CSVRGVVVRGDTQYF	TGCAGCGTTCGGGGCGTCGTTGTCCGTGGGGATACGCAGTATTTT
.	.	TRBV20-1	TRBJ1-2	CSAREPRGGYTF	TGCAGTGCTAGAGAACCGCGGGGAGGCTACACCTTC
.	.	TRBV20-1	TRBJ1-2	CSASPDRNYGYTF	TGCAGTGCTAGCCCGGATCGGAACTATGGCTACACCTTC
.	.	TRBV7-3	TRBJ2-3	CSSGPDASTDTQYF	TGTTCCAGTGGACCGGACGCCTCCACAGATACGCAGTATTTT
.	TRBD1	TRBV9	TRBJ2-5	CASSVAGGRQETQYF	TGTGCCAGCAGCGTGGCAGGGGGCAGGCAAGAGACCCAGTACTTC
few	.	TRBV5-1	TRBJ2-1	CASSLVTSYNEQFF	TGCGCCAGCAGCTTGGTGACCTCCTACAATGAGCAGTTCTTC
.	.	TRBV3-1	TRBJ2-5	CASSINRAGEQYF	TGTGCCAGCAGCATTAACAGGGCAGGTGAGCAGTACTTC
few	.	TRBV6-1	TRBJ1-1	CASSLGQTNTEAFF	TGTGCCAGCAGTCTCGGACAGACGAACACTGAAGCTTTCTTT
few	.	TRBV7-8	TRBJ2-1	CASSQVTAVYNEQFF	TGTGCCAGCAGCCAGGTGACGGCGGTTTACAATGAGCAGTTCTTC
.	.	TRBV9	TRBJ2-5	CASSVIGETQYF	TGTGCCAGCAGCGTGATTGGGGAGACCCAGTACTTC
once	.	TRBV4-2	TRBJ2-7	CASSQEAASSYNEQYF	TGTGCCAGCAGCCAAGAGGCCGCCAGCTCCTACAATGAGCAGTACTTC
many	TRBD1	TRBV4-2	TRBJ2-5	CASSQDPGQSAQYF	TGTGCCAGCAGCCAAGACCCGGGACAGTCGGCCCAGTACTTC
few	.	TRBV5-1	TRBJ2-3	CASRAEEDTQYF	TGCGCCAGCAGGGCCGAGGAAGATACGCAGTATTTT
.	.	TRBV6-5	TRBJ2-4	CASSSLGEAKNIQYF	TGTGCCAGCAGTTCGTTAGGGGAAGCCAAAAACATTCAGTACTTC
.	TRBD2	TRBV12-3/TRBV12-4	TRBJ2-1	CVSSLAGRETQFF	TGTGTCAGCAGTCTAGCGGGGCGGGAGACCCAGTTCTTC
once	.	TRBV27	TRBJ2-7	CASSGRIFYEQYF	TGTGCCAGCAGTGGTCGGATATTCTACGAGCAGTACTTC
.	TRBD2	TRBV7-2	TRBJ2-3	CASSSRLAGDTDTQYF	TGTGCCAGCAGCTCGCGACTAGCGGGAGACACAGATACGCAGTATTTT
.	TRBD2	TRBV2	TRBJ2-5	CASDRSGALSGEQYF	TGTGCCAGCGATCGTAGCGGGGCCTTATCGGGGGAGCAGTACTTC
.	TRBD1	TRBV14	TRBJ1-2	CASSQDLRTGSVGGYTF	TGTGCCAGCAGCCAAGATCTGAGGACAGGGTCGGTGGGAGGCTACACCTTC
once	TRBD1	TRBV20-1	TRBJ2-7	CSARDPLDRANNYEQYF	TGCAGTGCTAGAGATCCCCTAGACAGGGCGAATAACTACGAGCAGTACTTC
.	TRBD2	TRBV20-1	TRBJ2-1	CSARDEVAGDEQFF	TGCAGTGCTAGAGATGAGGTAGCGGGAGACGAGCAGTTCTTC
.	.	TRBV29-1	TRBJ2-7	CSGPAFFCEQYF	TGCAGCGGACCGGCCTTCTTCTGCGAGCAGTACTTC
once	.	TRBV18	TRBJ1-1	CASSPPSGSYTEAFF	TGTGCCAGCTCACCTCCCTCGGGGAGCTACACTGAAGCTTTCTTT
many	TRBD2	TRBV3-1	TRBJ2-5	CASSQRAGVETQYF	TGTGCCAGCAGCCAGAGGGCGGGGGTGGAGACCCAGTACTTC
.	.	TRBV19	TRBJ2-1	CASTETRLNEQFF	TGTGCCAGTACCGAGACTAGACTCAATGAGCAGTTCTTC
.	.	TRBV9	TRBJ2-5	CASSAEDRTFGEQYF	TGTGCCAGCAGCGCCGAGGACAGAACCTTTGGGGAGCAGTACTTC
.	TRBD1	TRBV7-9	TRBJ2-3	CASRMWDSATDTQYF	TGTGCCAGCAGGATGTGGGACAGTGCAACAGATACGCAGTATTTT
.	.	TRBV14	TRBJ1-6	CARDSFYNSPLHF	TGTGCCAGGGACAGCTTTTATAATTCACCCCTCCACTTT
.	.	TRBV12-3/TRBV12-4	TRBJ2-7	CASTSPGDEQYF	TGTGCCAGCACCAGCCCAGGGGATGAGCAGTACTTC
few	.	TRBV9	TRBJ2-7	CASSREDEQYF	TGTGCCAGCAGCCGAGAAGACGAGCAGTACTTC
.	.	TRBV12-3/TRBV12-4	TRBJ2-7	CVSSLGGGRGSYEQYF	TGTGTCAGCAGTTTAGGCGGAGGGCGCGGGTCCTACGAGCAGTACTTC
.	.	TRBV28	TRBJ2-4	CASSLTGGRDIQYF	TGTGCCAGCAGTTTAACCGGGGGCAGGGACATTCAGTACTTC
few	.	TRBV6-1	TRBJ2-7	CASSEASQPPFEQYF	TGTGCCAGCAGTGAAGCGAGTCAGCCGCCCTTCGAGCAGTACTTC
.	.	TRBV5-1	TRBJ2-5	CASSFSGGLVNNEQYF	TGCGCCAGCAGCTTTTCCGGAGGCCTAGTAAACAATGAGCAGTACTTC
once	.	TRBV29-1	TRBJ1-2	CSAMIAYGYTF	TGCAGCGCCATGATCGCCTATGGCTACACCTTC
few	.	TRBV7-6	TRBJ2-1	CASGPITGATSNEQFF	TGTGCCAGCGGACCAATTACGGGGGCCACTAGCAATGAGCAGTTCTTC
.	.	TRBV20-1	TRBJ2-5	CSARPLGFQETQYF	TGCAGTGCTAGGCCTCTGGGGTTTCAGGAGACCCAGTACTTC
.	TRBD2	TRBV20-1	TRBJ2-5	CSAQTSGGFKETQYF	TGCAGTGCCCAGACTAGCGGGGGGTTTAAAGAGACCCAGTACTTC
.	.	TRBV3-1	TRBJ2-7	CASSQTGSDQYF	TGTGCCAGCAGCCAAACAGGGTCCGATCAGTACTTC
few	.	TRBV29-1	TRBJ2-1	CSVDLLSATILYEQFF	TGCAGCGTTGACCTCCTGTCTGCCACCATCCTCTATGAGCAGTTCTTC
.	.	TRBV29-1	TRBJ1-1	CSVAGVNTEAFF	TGCAGCGTTGCCGGGGTTAACACTGAAGCTTTCTTT
.	TRBD2	TRBV7-2	TRBJ2-4	CASSSGLARNIQYF	TGTGCCAGCAGCTCGGGACTAGCAAGAAACATTCAGTACTTC
few	.	TRBV12-3/TRBV12-4	TRBJ2-3	CASSSRQSTDTQYF	TGTGCCAGCAGTTCCCGGCAAAGCACAGATACGCAGTATTTT
.	TRBD2	TRBV7-2	TRBJ2-7	CASSLAGGRNEQYF	TGCGCCAGCAGCCTGGCGGGAGGCCGGAATGAGCAGTACTTC
.	.	TRBV29-1	TRBJ2-3	CSVGKQGTDTQYF	TGCAGCGTTGGAAAGCAGGGCACAGATACGCAGTATTTT
.	TRBD1	TRBV7-2	TRBJ2-1	CASSLERGLGNEQFF	TGTGCCAGCAGCTTAGAAAGGGGGCTGGGCAATGAGCAGTTCTTC
many	TRBD2	TRBV11-2	TRBJ2-4	CASSLGIRAGRNIQYF	TGTGCCAGCAGCTTAGGTATCAGAGCGGGGAGAAACATTCAGTACTTC